This T cell receptor (beta chain) derives from a study of beta chain features in type 1 diabetes. Findings and caveats of the study: Type 1 diabetes patients showed a moderate but significant shortening of TCRB CDR3s in all four CD4+ subsets. Researchers cautioned that cDNA sequencing could over-represent cells with high TCR expression. Naive, central memory and regulatory TCRB repertoires appeared more similar among patients than healthy donors.

CD4+ naive, central memory, regulatory and stem cell-like memory subsets were isolated by sorting on CD45RO/CCR7/CD25/CD127/CD95/CD27. Isolated RNA was reverse transcribed in full, so expressed TCRB transcripts were sequenced. Repertoires were generated with immunoSEQ multiplex PCR, while TCRdb's copy carries only in-frame clones and drops some. The data show around 310,000 clones, approximately 12% seen once. As to this clone: The antigen is undetermined.

This TCR came from a young woman with type 1 diabetes. The specimen sequenced was naive CD4+ T cells from blood.

The CDR3 DNA follows: TGTGCCAGCACCTTGGGTTTATCGGGCGAGCAGTACTTC. Translation gives CASTLGLSGEQYF. The rearrangement uses TRBV2 and TRBJ2-7; D remains ambiguous. Looked up from germline, CDR1 is SNHLY and CDR2 is FYNNEI. V gave up 7 bases and J gave up 6 bases, with 16 bases separating them. CDR3 length: 13 residues.